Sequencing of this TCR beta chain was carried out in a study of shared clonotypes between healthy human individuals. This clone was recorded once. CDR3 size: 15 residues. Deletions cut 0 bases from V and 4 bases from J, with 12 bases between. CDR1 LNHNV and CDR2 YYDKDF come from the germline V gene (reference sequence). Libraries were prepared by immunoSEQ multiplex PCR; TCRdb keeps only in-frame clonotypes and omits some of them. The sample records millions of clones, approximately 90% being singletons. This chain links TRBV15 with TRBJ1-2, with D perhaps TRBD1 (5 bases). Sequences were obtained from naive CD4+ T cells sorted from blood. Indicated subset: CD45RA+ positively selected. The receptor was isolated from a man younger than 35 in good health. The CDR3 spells CATSRDLGGPYGYTF. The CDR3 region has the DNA TGTGCCACCAGCAGAGATTTGGGGGGACCCTATGGCTACACCTTC.